The clone carrying this TCR beta chain has a count of ten or more. These data come from a study of blood T cells in healthy people across ages. CDR1 is KGHSH, CDR2 LQKENI, per germline. The CDR3 spans 13 residues. Trimming cost V 0 bases and J 4 bases, with 4 bases left between them. Primed by a sample-barcoded 5' primer and a J-beta primer mix, a second PCR proceeded for roughly 7 to 11 cycles. TCRdb re-derived calls from the 5' RACE reads in MiXCR, one entry per CDR3 protein. The data hold 1,800,000 or so distinct CDR3 sequences, with about 39% observed a single time. Extraction yielded at least 5 micrograms of total RNA per sample.

The clonotype was recovered from a human donor in good health. What was sequenced was blood. The genes are TRBV18 and TRBJ1-5, with unresolved D. DNA of the CDR3: TGTGCCAGCTCACCACCGGGAAATCAGCCCCAGCATTTT. This sequence encodes CASSPPGNQPQHF.